Listed below are T cell receptor beta chains from one sample, sequenced in a study of cytomegalovirus exposure and HLA in healthy donors. Assay: immunoSEQ multiplex PCR; the TCRdb copy retains only in-frame clones and omits some. The sample data list 50,000 or so clones. Sequenced input: PBMCs. Every receptor here comes from a man aged 45-65 years in good health and CMV-seropositive. The CDR3 runs from the conserved cysteine through the conserved F or W. Each record gives: J gene, V gene, CDR3 protein.

j_call: TRBJ1-5; v_call: TRBV11-2; cdr3_aa: CASSLDPGSNQPQHF
j_call: TRBJ1-1; v_call: TRBV6-5; cdr3_aa: CASSYRTMNTEAFF
j_call: TRBJ2-7; v_call: TRBV30; cdr3_aa: CAGLQGGLQYF
j_call: TRBJ1-1; v_call: TRBV18; cdr3_aa: CASSPARGLSTEAFF
j_call: TRBJ2-3; v_call: TRBV7-8; cdr3_aa: CASSLTLRRTTGSTDTQYF
j_call: TRBJ2-5; v_call: TRBV5-1; cdr3_aa: CASSFQQDPQETQYF
j_call: TRBJ2-1; v_call: TRBV6-1; cdr3_aa: CASSELAGGLGEQFF
j_call: TRBJ1-1; v_call: TRBV19; cdr3_aa: CATSLQGETEAFF
j_call: TRBJ1-2; v_call: TRBV7-9; cdr3_aa: CASSLDLSGAGYGYTF
j_call: TRBJ2-3; v_call: TRBV29-1; cdr3_aa: CSVEAAYRTDTQYF
j_call: TRBJ1-1; v_call: TRBV7-2; cdr3_aa: CASSLRTGLNTEAFF
j_call: TRBJ1-1; v_call: TRBV29-1; cdr3_aa: CSVGTGETEAFF
j_call: TRBJ2-2; v_call: TRBV25-1; cdr3_aa: CASSESGATTGELFF
j_call: TRBJ2-5; v_call: TRBV19; cdr3_aa: CASSPGTTKRLGQYF